The 7 T cell receptor beta chains below all came from one sample that was sequenced in a study of beta chain features in type 1 diabetes. General study points: People with Type 1 diabetes carried modestly yet significantly shorter TCRB CDR3s in all four CD4+ subsets.

Sequencing targeted expressed TCRB transcripts, as all isolated RNA had been reverse transcribed. Sequencing was performed with immunoSEQ multiplex PCR; in TCRdb, only in-frame clones are kept and a portion is missing. The data contain under 350,000 clones, less than 30% of them singletons. These receptors lack a known antigen. What was sequenced was naive CD4+ T cells from blood. The receptors stem from a woman under 40 with type 1 diabetes.

This clone turned up a few times. V gene TRBV2 combines with J gene TRBJ2-7, with D unresolved. This CDR3 has 12 amino acids. Germline CDR1 is SNHLY and CDR2 is FYNNEI. V was pared by 1 base and J by 4 bases, with 5 bases between. DNA of the CDR3: TGTGCCAGCAGTGAAGTCCCGTACGAGCAGTACTTC. Encoded protein: CASSEVPYEQYF.

Turning to this clone: The junction departs from germline at one end; a sequencing error may be responsible. The V gene is TRBV30, the J gene TRBJ1-2; D unclear. CDR3 length equals 10 residues. The germline CDR1 and CDR2 sequences are GTSNPN and SVGIG (reference sequence). DNA of the CDR3: TGTGCCTGGAGTGAGAGTCTTGCATTCTTC. As protein: CAWSESLAFF.

This clone was found a few times. V is TRBV11-2 and J is TRBJ2-6, with 7 bases fitting TRBD1. CDR3 length: 16 residues. The germline gives CDR1 SGHAT, CDR2 FQNNGV. Losses at the gene ends were 5 bases for V and 2 bases for J; bases not matched to a gene: 6. CDR3 DNA sequence: TGTGCCAGCAGCCTGACGACAGGGACTGGGGCCAACGTCCTGACTTTC. Translation: CASSLTTGTGANVLTF.

The chain carries TRBV25-1 and TRBJ2-5, with D tentatively TRBD1 (6 bases). This CDR3 has 12 amino acids. Looked up from germline, CDR1 is MGHDK and CDR2 is SYGVNS. The ends were cut back, 10 bases at V and 1 base at J, with 10 bases in the middle. The CDR3 protein is CAIPDSQETQYF. CDR3 nucleotides: TGTGCCATCCCGGACAGCCAAGAGACCCAGTACTTC.

The chain recombines TRBV7-8 with TRBJ2-3; 12 nucleotides align to TRBD2. The CDR3 is 19 residues long. Trimming removed 0 bases from V and 0 bases from J; junction bases left unmatched: 7. CDR1 and CDR2 from the germline V gene are SGHVS and FQNEAQ. CDR3 nucleotide sequence: TGTGCCAGCAGCTTAGCTCCGGGACTAGCGGGCGTAAGCACAGATACGCAGTATTTT. Its translation: CASSLAPGLAGVSTDTQYF.

This sequence joins TRBV10-3 and TRBJ2-7; 8 nucleotides match TRBD1. CDR3 length: 12 amino acids. Germline-derived CDR1 and CDR2 are ENHRY and SYGVKD. V was pared by 11 bases and J by 2 bases, with 5 bases of the junction left unmatched. The chain's CDR3 is CAVDRGPYEQYF. The CDR3 nucleotides read TGTGCCGTAGACAGGGGACCCTACGAGCAGTACTTC.

This clone was detected a few times. CDR3 sequence: CAWSVLTGVTGELFF. The CDR3, as DNA: TGTGCCTGGAGTGTACTGACAGGCGTCACCGGGGAGCTGTTTTTT. The chain recombines TRBV30 with TRBJ2-2, with TRBD1 as a possible D gene (6 bases). CDR1 and CDR2 from the germline V gene are GTSNPN and SVGIG (reference sequence). This CDR3 spans 15 amino acids. Trimming took off 0 bases at V and 4 bases at J, with 12 bases between the two ends. Complete variable domain (other parts from reference TRBV30 and TRBJ2-2): SQTIHQWPATLVQPVGSPLSLECTVEGTSNPNLYWYRQAAGRGLQLLFYSVGIGQISSEVPQNLSASRPQDRQFILSSKKLLLSDSGFYLCAWSVLTGVTGELFFGEGSRLTVL.